This entry concerns a single TCR beta chain. As yet, its antigen is unknown. J gave up 3 bases and V 3 bases, and 9 bases lay outside the gene matches. This CDR3 region has 16 residues. Germline values: CDR1 SGDLS, CDR2 YYNGEE. The primer mix had 60 Vbeta and 13 Jbeta primers. Profiled with immunoSEQ multiplex PCR; TCRdb holds only in-frame clones, not every one. Of about 100,000 clones listed, about 70% are singletons. The sample is drawn from a study of cytomegalovirus exposure and HLA in healthy donors. Overall study findings and caveats: When analyzed later, a missense DCLRE1C variant was found to be linked to TCR beta V- and J-gene trimming. Other equally common chains were less clonally expanded than HLA-associated TCR beta chains, a later analysis showed. Immune exposure information available was restricted to CMV serostatus. Later, an analysis found that common viral pathogens appeared to be linked with several of the most significant clusters.

The chain is built from TRBV9 and TRBJ2-3; TRBD1 matches 8 bases. The receptor's source is a middle-aged woman in good health and CMV-seronegative. Input material: PBMCs. For the CDR3, the DNA is TGTGCCAGCAGCGACGACAGGGGATCTCTTACAGATACGCAGTATTTT. Its translation: CASSDDRGSLTDTQYF.